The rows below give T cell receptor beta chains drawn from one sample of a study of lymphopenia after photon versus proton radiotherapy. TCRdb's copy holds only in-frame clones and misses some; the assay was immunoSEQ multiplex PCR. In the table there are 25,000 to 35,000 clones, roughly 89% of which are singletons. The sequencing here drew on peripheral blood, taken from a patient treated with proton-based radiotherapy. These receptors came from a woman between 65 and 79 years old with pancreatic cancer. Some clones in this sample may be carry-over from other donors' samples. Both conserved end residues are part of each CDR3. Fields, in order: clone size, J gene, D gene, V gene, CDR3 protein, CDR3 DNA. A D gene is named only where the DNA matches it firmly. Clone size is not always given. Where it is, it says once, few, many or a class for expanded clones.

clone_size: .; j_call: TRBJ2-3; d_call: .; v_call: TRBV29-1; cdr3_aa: CSVEGRDTDTQYF; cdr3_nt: TGCAGCGTTGAAGGGCGGGACACAGATACGCAGTATTTT
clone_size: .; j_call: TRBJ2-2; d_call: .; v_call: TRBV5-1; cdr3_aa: CASTPQPGRRDTGELFF; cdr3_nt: TGCGCCAGCACCCCCCAACCGGGGCGACGCGACACCGGGGAGCTGTTTTTT
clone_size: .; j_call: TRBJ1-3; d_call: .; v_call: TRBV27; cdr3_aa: CASSPGSGPGNTIYF; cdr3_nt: TGTGCCAGCAGCCCGGGGTCCGGCCCTGGAAACACCATATATTTT
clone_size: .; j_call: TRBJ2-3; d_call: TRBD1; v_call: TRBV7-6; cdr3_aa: CASSSDRDLTDTQYF; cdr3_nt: TGTGCCAGCAGCTCGGACAGGGATTTGACAGATACGCAGTATTTT
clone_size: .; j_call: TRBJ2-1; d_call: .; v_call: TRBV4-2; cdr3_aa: CASSPEGTLLGEQFF; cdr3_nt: TGTGCCAGCAGCCCTGAAGGGACTCTGCTCGGTGAGCAGTTCTTC
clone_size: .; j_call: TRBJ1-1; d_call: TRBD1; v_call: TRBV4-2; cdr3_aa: CASSPGQGGRTEAFF; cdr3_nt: TGTGCCAGCAGCCCTGGACAGGGGGGAAGGACTGAAGCTTTCTTT
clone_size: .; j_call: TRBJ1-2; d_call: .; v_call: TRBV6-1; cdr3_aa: CASSEAWAGAGYGYTF; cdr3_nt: TGTGCCAGCAGTGAAGCGTGGGCAGGGGCAGGCTATGGCTACACCTTC
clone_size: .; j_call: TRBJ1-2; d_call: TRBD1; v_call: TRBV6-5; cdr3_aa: CASSRQGLGYGYTF; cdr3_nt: TGTGCCAGCAGTAGACAGGGACTCGGCTATGGCTACACCTTC
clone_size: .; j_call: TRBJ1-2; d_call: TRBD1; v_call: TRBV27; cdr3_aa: CASSLAGTGGTYGYTF; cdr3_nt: TGTGCCAGCAGTTTGGCCGGGACAGGGGGAACCTATGGCTACACCTTC
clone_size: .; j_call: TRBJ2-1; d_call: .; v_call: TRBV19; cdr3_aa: CASSTGPSGQMKQFF; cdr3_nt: TGTGCCAGTAGTACCGGGCCTTCGGGACAAATGAAGCAGTTCTTC
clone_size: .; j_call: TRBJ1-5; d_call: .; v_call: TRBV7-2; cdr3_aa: CASSLWGVGQPQHF; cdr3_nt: TGTGCCAGCAGCTTATGGGGGGTGGGCCAGCCCCAGCATTTT
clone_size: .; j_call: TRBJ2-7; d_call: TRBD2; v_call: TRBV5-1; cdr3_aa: CASSELAGGSYEQYF; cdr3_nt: TGCGCCAGCAGCGAGCTAGCGGGAGGATCCTACGAGCAGTACTTC
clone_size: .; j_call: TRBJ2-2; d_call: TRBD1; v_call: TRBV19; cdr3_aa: CASSILTGGAPGELFF; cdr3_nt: TGTGCCAGTAGTATCCTGACAGGGGGCGCGCCCGGGGAGCTGTTTTTT
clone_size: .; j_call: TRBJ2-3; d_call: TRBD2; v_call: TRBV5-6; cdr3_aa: CASSPGLAVVRDTQYF; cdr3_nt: TGTGCCAGCAGCCCTGGACTAGCGGTCGTAAGGGATACGCAGTATTTT
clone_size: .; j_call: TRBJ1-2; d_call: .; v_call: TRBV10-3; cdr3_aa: CAISADNQLDGYTF; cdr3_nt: TGTGCCATCAGTGCGGACAATCAGCTGGATGGCTACACCTTC
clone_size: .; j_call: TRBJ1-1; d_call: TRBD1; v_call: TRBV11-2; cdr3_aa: CASSLVGTGGSEAFF; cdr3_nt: TGTGCCAGCAGCTTAGTCGGGACAGGGGGCAGTGAAGCTTTCTTT
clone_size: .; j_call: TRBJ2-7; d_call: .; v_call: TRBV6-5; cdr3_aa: CASRTHSDRSGEQYF; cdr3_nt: TGTGCCAGCCGTACCCACTCGGACAGAAGTGGCGAGCAGTACTTC
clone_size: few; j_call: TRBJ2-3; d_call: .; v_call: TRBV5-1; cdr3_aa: CASSLGSLERGFVF; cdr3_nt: TGCGCCAGCAGCTTGGGGTCCTTGGAACGGGGATTCGTATTT
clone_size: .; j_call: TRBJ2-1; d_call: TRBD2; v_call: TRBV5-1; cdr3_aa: CASSPTSGDSFSYNEQFF; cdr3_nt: TGCGCCAGCAGCCCTACTAGCGGGGACTCCTTCTCCTACAATGAGCAGTTCTTC
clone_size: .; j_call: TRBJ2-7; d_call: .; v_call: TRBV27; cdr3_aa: CASSSFGGQSYEQYF; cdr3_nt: TGTGCCAGCAGTTCGTTTGGGGGACAATCCTACGAGCAGTACTTC
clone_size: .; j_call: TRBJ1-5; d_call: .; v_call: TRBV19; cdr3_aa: CASRMTALPSNQPQHF; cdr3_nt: TGTGCCAGTAGGATGACAGCTCTCCCCAGCAATCAGCCCCAGCATTTT
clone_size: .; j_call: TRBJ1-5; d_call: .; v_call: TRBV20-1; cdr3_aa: CSAVANQPQHF; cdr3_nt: TGCAGTGCGGTGGCCAATCAGCCCCAGCATTTT
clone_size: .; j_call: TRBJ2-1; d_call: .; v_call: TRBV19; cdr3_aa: CASSTQHNEQFF; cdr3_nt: TGTGCCAGTAGTACACAACACAATGAGCAGTTCTTC
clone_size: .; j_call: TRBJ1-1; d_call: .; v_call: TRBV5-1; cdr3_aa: CASSSTAVNTEAFF; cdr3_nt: TGCGCCAGCAGCTCGACCGCCGTGAACACTGAAGCTTTCTTT
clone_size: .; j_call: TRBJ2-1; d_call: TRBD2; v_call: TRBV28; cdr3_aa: CASSSRLAGYNEQFF; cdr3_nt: TGTGCCAGCAGTTCACGACTAGCGGGCTACAATGAGCAGTTCTTC
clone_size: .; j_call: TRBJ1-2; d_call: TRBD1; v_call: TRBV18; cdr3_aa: CASSPPLEGAEGYTF; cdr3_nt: TGTGCCAGCTCACCACCTCTTGAGGGGGCGGAGGGCTACACCTTC
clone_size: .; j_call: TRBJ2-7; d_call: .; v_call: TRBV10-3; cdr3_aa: CAISDGAGREQYF; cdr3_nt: TGTGCCATCAGTGACGGGGCAGGGAGGGAGCAGTACTTC
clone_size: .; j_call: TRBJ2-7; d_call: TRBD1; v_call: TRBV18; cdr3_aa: CASSPPGTGIYEQYF; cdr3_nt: TGTGCCAGCTCACCCCCCGGGACAGGGATCTACGAGCAGTACTTC
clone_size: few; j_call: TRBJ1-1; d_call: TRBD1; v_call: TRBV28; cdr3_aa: CASSTTQGAEAFF; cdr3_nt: TGTGCCAGCAGTACCACACAGGGGGCTGAAGCTTTCTTT
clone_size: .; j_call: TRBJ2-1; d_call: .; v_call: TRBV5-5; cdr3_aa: CASSWETAPLNNEQFF; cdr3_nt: TGTGCCAGCAGCTGGGAGACAGCCCCCTTGAACAATGAGCAGTTCTTC
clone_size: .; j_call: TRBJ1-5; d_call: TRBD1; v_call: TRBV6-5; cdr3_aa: CASSRQGSSNQPQHF; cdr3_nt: TGTGCCAGCAGTCGACAGGGCAGTTCAAATCAGCCCCAGCATTTT
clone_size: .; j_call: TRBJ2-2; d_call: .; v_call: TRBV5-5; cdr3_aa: CASSLPPTGELFF; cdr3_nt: TGTGCCAGCAGCTTACCTCCGACCGGGGAGCTGTTTTTT
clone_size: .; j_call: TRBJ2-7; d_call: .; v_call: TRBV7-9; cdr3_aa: CASSRGPPGYEQYF; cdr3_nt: TGTGCCAGCAGCCGGGGACCCCCCGGGTACGAGCAGTACTTC
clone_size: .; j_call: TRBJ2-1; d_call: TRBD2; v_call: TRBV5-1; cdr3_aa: CASIPLAGSSYNEQFF; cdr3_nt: TGCGCCAGCATCCCGCTAGCGGGAAGCTCCTACAATGAGCAGTTCTTC
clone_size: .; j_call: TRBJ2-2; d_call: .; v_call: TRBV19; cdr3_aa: CASRLDPGELFF; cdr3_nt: TGTGCCAGTAGACTAGATCCCGGGGAGCTGTTTTTT
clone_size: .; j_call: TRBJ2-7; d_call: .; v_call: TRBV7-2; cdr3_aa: CASSVRASSRYEQYF; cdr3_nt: TGTGCCAGCAGCGTCAGGGCGAGTTCCCGTTACGAGCAGTACTTC
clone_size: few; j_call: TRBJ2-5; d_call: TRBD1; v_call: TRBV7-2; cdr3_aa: CASSQGTGRETQYF; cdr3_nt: TGTGCCAGCAGCCAAGGGACAGGGCGCGAGACCCAGTACTTC
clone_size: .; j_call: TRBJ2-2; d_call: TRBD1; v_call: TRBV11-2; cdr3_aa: CASSLNRGSGELFF; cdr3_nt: TGTGCCAGCAGTTTGAACAGGGGCTCCGGGGAGCTGTTTTTT
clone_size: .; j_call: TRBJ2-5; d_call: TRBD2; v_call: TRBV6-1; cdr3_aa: CASSEGLAGGETQYF; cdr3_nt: TGTGCCAGCAGTGAAGGGCTAGCGGGAGGCGAGACCCAGTACTTC
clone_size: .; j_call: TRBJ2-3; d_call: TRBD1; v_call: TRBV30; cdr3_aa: CAWKGDTGQGTDTQYF; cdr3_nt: TGTGCCTGGAAGGGGGATACGGGACAGGGGACAGATACGCAGTATTTT
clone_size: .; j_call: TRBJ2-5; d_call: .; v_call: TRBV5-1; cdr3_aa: CASSETTTRRETQYF; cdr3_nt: TGCGCCAGCAGCGAAACCACGACACGACGGGAGACCCAGTACTTC
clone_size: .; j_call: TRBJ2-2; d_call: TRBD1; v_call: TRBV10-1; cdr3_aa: CASSEEGQGYTGELFF; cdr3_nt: TGCGCCAGCAGTGAGGAGGGACAGGGTTACACCGGGGAGCTGTTTTTT
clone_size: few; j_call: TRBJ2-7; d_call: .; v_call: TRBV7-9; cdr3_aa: CASSSAGGLGQQYF; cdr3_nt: TGTGCCAGCAGCTCGGCAGGGGGACTGGGGCAGCAGTACTTC